A selection of T cell receptor beta chains follows, all from one sample in a study of immune cell composition in non-small cell lung cancer. Data came from immunoSEQ multiplex PCR; TCRdb stores just in-frame clones and leaves some out. The sample includes 15,000 or so clones, about 84% of them seen just once. The source material was lung tumor tissue. The receptors shown here come from a human donor with non-small cell lung cancer. CDR3s include the opening cysteine and the closing phenylalanine or tryptophan. The D gene is left open where the match is weak. Only part of the rows carry a size: once, few, many, or a class if the clone is expanded.

j_call: TRBJ1-1; d_call: .; v_call: TRBV4-1; cdr3_length: 12; clone_size: .; cdr3_nt: TGCGCCAGCAGCGTCGGGGGAACTGAAGCTTTCTTT; cdr3_aa: CASSVGGTEAFF
j_call: TRBJ1-3; d_call: .; v_call: TRBV28; cdr3_length: 15; clone_size: .; cdr3_nt: TGTGCCAGCAGGAAAGAGGGGTTAGCTGGAAACACCATATATTTT; cdr3_aa: CASRKEGLAGNTIYF
j_call: TRBJ2-1; d_call: .; v_call: TRBV19; cdr3_length: 18; clone_size: .; cdr3_nt: TGTGCCAGTAGTTCCCTTGGCGGACCCGGGAGCTCCTACAATGAGCAGTTCTTC; cdr3_aa: CASSSLGGPGSSYNEQFF
j_call: TRBJ2-2; d_call: .; v_call: TRBV21-1; cdr3_length: 16; clone_size: .; cdr3_nt: TGTGCCAGCAGCTCCAGTCCTTCACCTAACACCGGGGAGCTGTTTTTT; cdr3_aa: CASSSSPSPNTGELFF
j_call: TRBJ2-1; d_call: .; v_call: TRBV9; cdr3_length: 14; clone_size: .; cdr3_nt: TGTGCCAGCAACAGGGATACCACCTACAATGAGCAGTTCTTC; cdr3_aa: CASNRDTTYNEQFF
j_call: TRBJ1-2; d_call: TRBD1; v_call: TRBV9; cdr3_length: 12; clone_size: .; cdr3_nt: TGTGCCAGCAGCGGACAGGGGAATGGCTACACCTTC; cdr3_aa: CASSGQGNGYTF
j_call: TRBJ2-2; d_call: TRBD1; v_call: TRBV30; cdr3_length: 17; clone_size: .; cdr3_nt: TGTGCCTGGAGTTCTGCGGCGACAGGGCTGAACACCGGGGAGCTGTTTTTT; cdr3_aa: CAWSSAATGLNTGELFF
j_call: TRBJ2-1; d_call: .; v_call: TRBV15; cdr3_length: 16; clone_size: .; cdr3_nt: TGTGCCACCAGCAGAGATCAGCTAACCTCCTACAATGAGCAGTTCTTC; cdr3_aa: CATSRDQLTSYNEQFF
j_call: TRBJ2-7; d_call: TRBD1; v_call: TRBV28; cdr3_length: 14; clone_size: .; cdr3_nt: TGTGCCAGCAGTTTACCGACAGGGGTTGTCGAGCAGTACTTC; cdr3_aa: CASSLPTGVVEQYF
j_call: TRBJ2-5; d_call: .; v_call: TRBV28; cdr3_length: 15; clone_size: .; cdr3_nt: TGTGCCAGCAGTTTTTTTAGCAGGGGCTCGGAGACCCAGTACTTC; cdr3_aa: CASSFFSRGSETQYF
j_call: TRBJ2-7; d_call: .; v_call: TRBV18; cdr3_length: 9; clone_size: .; cdr3_nt: TGTGCCAGCTCACCACCCCCAGATTTC; cdr3_aa: CASSPPPDF
j_call: TRBJ2-5; d_call: TRBD2; v_call: TRBV5-4; cdr3_length: 14; clone_size: .; cdr3_nt: TGTGCGGCGGGCGGGGCGGGAGGGCCGGGGGAGCAGTACTTC; cdr3_aa: CAAGGAGGPGEQYF
j_call: TRBJ2-1; d_call: .; v_call: TRBV16; cdr3_length: 15; clone_size: few; cdr3_nt: TGTGCCAGCAGCCAATTAACAGGGAGTGGTAATGAGCAGTTCTTC; cdr3_aa: CASSQLTGSGNEQFF
j_call: TRBJ2-1; d_call: .; v_call: TRBV7-3; cdr3_length: 15; clone_size: .; cdr3_nt: TGTGCCAGCGCCCCTGTCGGGAGCCCCTACAATGAGCAGTTCTTC; cdr3_aa: CASAPVGSPYNEQFF
j_call: TRBJ2-3; d_call: .; v_call: TRBV19; cdr3_length: 15; clone_size: .; cdr3_nt: TGTGCCAGTAGGGAGTTGGGGGGCGGCACAGATACGCAGTATTTT; cdr3_aa: CASRELGGGTDTQYF
j_call: TRBJ1-1; d_call: .; v_call: TRBV4-1; cdr3_length: 14; clone_size: .; cdr3_nt: TGCGCCAGCAGCCATGACGATAAGAACACTGAAGCTTTCTTT; cdr3_aa: CASSHDDKNTEAFF
j_call: TRBJ2-3; d_call: TRBD2; v_call: TRBV28; cdr3_length: 16; clone_size: .; cdr3_nt: TGTGCCAGCAGCTCGATGGGCGGGAGCATCACAGATACGCAGTATTTT; cdr3_aa: CASSSMGGSITDTQYF
j_call: TRBJ2-2; d_call: TRBD2; v_call: TRBV27; cdr3_length: 20; clone_size: .; cdr3_nt: TGTGCCAGCATTGCCCGGCCTAGCGGGTACTCTCAAAGAGACACCGGGGAGCTGTTTTTT; cdr3_aa: CASIARPSGYSQRDTGELFF
j_call: TRBJ1-1; d_call: TRBD1; v_call: TRBV2; cdr3_length: 15; clone_size: .; cdr3_nt: TGTGCCAGCTCCTGGACAGGGGGCAATAGAGGTGAAGCTTTCTTT; cdr3_aa: CASSWTGGNRGEAFF
j_call: TRBJ2-3; d_call: TRBD2; v_call: TRBV7-9; cdr3_length: 13; clone_size: .; cdr3_nt: TGTGCCAGCAGCTGGACTAGCGACTTGCAGTGGTATTTT; cdr3_aa: CASSWTSDLQWYF
j_call: TRBJ1-1; d_call: .; v_call: TRBV6-1; cdr3_length: 15; clone_size: .; cdr3_nt: TGTGCCAGCAGCCTTCGCCGGGGATTGAACACTGAAGCTTTCTTT; cdr3_aa: CASSLRRGLNTEAFF
j_call: TRBJ2-3; d_call: .; v_call: TRBV21-1; cdr3_length: 16; clone_size: .; cdr3_nt: TGTGCCAGCAGCAAAGGGAGAGGTTATAGCACAGATACGCAGTATTTT; cdr3_aa: CASSKGRGYSTDTQYF
j_call: TRBJ2-1; d_call: TRBD2; v_call: TRBV7-6; cdr3_length: 16; clone_size: .; cdr3_nt: TGTGCCAGCAGCCAAGGGAGACTAGCGGGGTACAATGAGCAGTTCTTC; cdr3_aa: CASSQGRLAGYNEQFF
j_call: TRBJ1-5; d_call: .; v_call: TRBV19; cdr3_length: 14; clone_size: .; cdr3_nt: TGTGCCAGTAGTACGGGCGAGTGGCATCAGCCCCAGCATTTT; cdr3_aa: CASSTGEWHQPQHF
j_call: TRBJ2-2; d_call: .; v_call: TRBV5-1; cdr3_length: 14; clone_size: .; cdr3_nt: TGCGCCAGCAGCTTGGGGCAGGTCACCGGGGAGCTGTTTTTT; cdr3_aa: CASSLGQVTGELFF
j_call: TRBJ2-1; d_call: TRBD2; v_call: TRBV19; cdr3_length: 15; clone_size: .; cdr3_nt: TGTGCCAGTAGCTTGCAAGCGGGAGGGCCCCCTGAGCAGTTCTTC; cdr3_aa: CASSLQAGGPPEQFF
j_call: TRBJ2-4; d_call: .; v_call: TRBV5-8; cdr3_length: 15; clone_size: .; cdr3_nt: TGTGCCAGCAGCTTGGGTGGAGCCGCCAAAAACATTCAGTACTTC; cdr3_aa: CASSLGGAAKNIQYF
j_call: TRBJ2-2; d_call: TRBD1; v_call: TRBV7-6; cdr3_length: 14; clone_size: .; cdr3_nt: TGTGCCAGCAGCCCCCGGACAGGGTCCGGGGAGCTGTTTTTT; cdr3_aa: CASSPRTGSGELFF
j_call: TRBJ2-5; d_call: TRBD2; v_call: TRBV7-3; cdr3_length: 14; clone_size: .; cdr3_nt: TGTGCCAGCAGTCAAGGTGCTAGCGGAGGGGCCCAGTACTTC; cdr3_aa: CASSQGASGGAQYF
j_call: TRBJ2-7; d_call: TRBD2; v_call: TRBV6-6; cdr3_length: 13; clone_size: .; cdr3_nt: TGTGCCAGCCGCTTGGAGCGGGAGGCCGGGGAGTACTTC; cdr3_aa: CASRLEREAGEYF
j_call: TRBJ1-4; d_call: .; v_call: TRBV5-5; cdr3_length: 14; clone_size: once; cdr3_nt: TGTGCCAGCAGCCGAACAAAGACTAATGAAAAACTGTTTTTT; cdr3_aa: CASSRTKTNEKLFF
j_call: TRBJ2-1; d_call: TRBD2; v_call: TRBV20-1; cdr3_length: 11; clone_size: .; cdr3_nt: TGCAGTGCGCGGGGGAACAATGAGCAGTTCTTC; cdr3_aa: CSARGNNEQFF
j_call: TRBJ1-2; d_call: TRBD1; v_call: TRBV19; cdr3_length: 13; clone_size: .; cdr3_nt: TGTGCCAGTGGGGACAGGGGGAACTATGGCTACACCTTC; cdr3_aa: CASGDRGNYGYTF
j_call: TRBJ1-5; d_call: .; v_call: TRBV6-6; cdr3_length: 13; clone_size: few; cdr3_nt: TGTGCCAGCAGTGGACACAGTAATCAGCCCCAGCATTTT; cdr3_aa: CASSGHSNQPQHF
j_call: TRBJ2-5; d_call: TRBD2; v_call: TRBV18; cdr3_length: 15; clone_size: .; cdr3_nt: TGTGCCAGCTCACTCCTAGCGGGAGGGCCAGAGACCCAGTACTTC; cdr3_aa: CASSLLAGGPETQYF
j_call: TRBJ2-1; d_call: TRBD2; v_call: TRBV7-2; cdr3_length: 17; clone_size: .; cdr3_nt: TGTGCCAGCAGCACTACCCTGACTAGCGGGAGTCGTAATGAGCAGTTCTTC; cdr3_aa: CASSTTLTSGSRNEQFF
j_call: TRBJ2-5; d_call: .; v_call: TRBV9; cdr3_length: 13; clone_size: .; cdr3_nt: TGTGCCAGCAGCGTAGATTTCCAAGAGACCCAGTACTTC; cdr3_aa: CASSVDFQETQYF
j_call: TRBJ2-3; d_call: .; v_call: TRBV5-1; cdr3_length: 13; clone_size: .; cdr3_nt: TGCGCCAGCATGCGGGGCCGCACAGATACGCAGTATTTT; cdr3_aa: CASMRGRTDTQYF
j_call: TRBJ2-1; d_call: TRBD2; v_call: TRBV4-1; cdr3_length: 15; clone_size: .; cdr3_nt: TGCGCCAGCAGCCAAGAGATGGTTAGCGGGATTGAGCAGTTCTTC; cdr3_aa: CASSQEMVSGIEQFF
j_call: TRBJ2-7; d_call: TRBD1; v_call: TRBV7-2; cdr3_length: 15; clone_size: .; cdr3_nt: TGTGCCAGCAGTCCTGGGGGGGGGACAGGGAGGAGGCAGTACTTC; cdr3_aa: CASSPGGGTGRRQYF
j_call: TRBJ2-3; d_call: TRBD2; v_call: TRBV11-2; cdr3_length: 19; clone_size: .; cdr3_nt: TGTGCCAGCAGCCCGGGTCGGGCTAGCGGGAGAAGGTTTACAGATACGCAGTATTTT; cdr3_aa: CASSPGRASGRRFTDTQYF
j_call: TRBJ2-7; d_call: .; v_call: TRBV7-6; cdr3_length: 13; clone_size: .; cdr3_nt: TGTGCCAGCAGCTTAGCGTTCCGGCAGGAGCAGTACTTC; cdr3_aa: CASSLAFRQEQYF
j_call: TRBJ2-1; d_call: TRBD2; v_call: TRBV2; cdr3_length: 18; clone_size: .; cdr3_nt: TGTGCCAGCAGTGGTTTGGGACTAGCGGGAGGGGGCTACAATGAGCAGTTCTTC; cdr3_aa: CASSGLGLAGGGYNEQFF
j_call: TRBJ2-1; d_call: .; v_call: TRBV4-1; cdr3_length: 15; clone_size: .; cdr3_nt: TGCGCCAGCAGCCCCGGGAGTCAATCCTACAATGAGCAGTTCTTC; cdr3_aa: CASSPGSQSYNEQFF
j_call: TRBJ2-1; d_call: .; v_call: TRBV5-5; cdr3_length: 15; clone_size: .; cdr3_nt: TGTGCCAGCAGCTTGAGCGGGTCCTCCTACAATGAGCAGTTCTTC; cdr3_aa: CASSLSGSSYNEQFF
j_call: TRBJ1-1; d_call: .; v_call: TRBV6-5; cdr3_length: 13; clone_size: .; cdr3_nt: TGTGCCAGCACCAGGGGACGGAACACTGAAGCTTTCTTT; cdr3_aa: CASTRGRNTEAFF
j_call: TRBJ1-3; d_call: TRBD1; v_call: TRBV11-3; cdr3_length: 14; clone_size: .; cdr3_nt: TGTGCCAGCAGCTGGACAGGGGATGGAAACACCATATATTTT; cdr3_aa: CASSWTGDGNTIYF
j_call: TRBJ2-1; d_call: .; v_call: TRBV28; cdr3_length: 16; clone_size: .; cdr3_nt: TGTGCCAGCAGTTTAGGGCGGGTCCTTTTCTACAATGAGCAGTTCTTC; cdr3_aa: CASSLGRVLFYNEQFF
j_call: TRBJ2-7; d_call: TRBD2; v_call: TRBV11-2; cdr3_length: 14; clone_size: few; cdr3_nt: TGTGCCAGCAGCGGGCTAGCGGGAGCCTACGAGCAGTACTTC; cdr3_aa: CASSGLAGAYEQYF
j_call: TRBJ2-7; d_call: TRBD1; v_call: TRBV5-4; cdr3_length: 13; clone_size: few; cdr3_nt: TGTGCCAGCAGCTTGAACAGGGGTTACGAGCAGTACTTC; cdr3_aa: CASSLNRGYEQYF
j_call: TRBJ2-7; d_call: TRBD2; v_call: TRBV15; cdr3_length: 16; clone_size: .; cdr3_nt: TGTGCCACCAGCAGGGGAAGCGGGAACAATGTCTACGAGCAGTACTTC; cdr3_aa: CATSRGSGNNVYEQYF
j_call: TRBJ2-2; d_call: .; v_call: TRBV28; cdr3_length: 15; clone_size: .; cdr3_nt: TGTGCCAGCAGCTCACCCTTGACAGGCACCGGGGAGCTGTTTTTT; cdr3_aa: CASSSPLTGTGELFF
j_call: TRBJ2-1; d_call: .; v_call: TRBV7-8; cdr3_length: 15; clone_size: .; cdr3_nt: TGTGCCAGCCGACCGGGACTCCAAGGGTACAATGAGCAGTTCTTC; cdr3_aa: CASRPGLQGYNEQFF